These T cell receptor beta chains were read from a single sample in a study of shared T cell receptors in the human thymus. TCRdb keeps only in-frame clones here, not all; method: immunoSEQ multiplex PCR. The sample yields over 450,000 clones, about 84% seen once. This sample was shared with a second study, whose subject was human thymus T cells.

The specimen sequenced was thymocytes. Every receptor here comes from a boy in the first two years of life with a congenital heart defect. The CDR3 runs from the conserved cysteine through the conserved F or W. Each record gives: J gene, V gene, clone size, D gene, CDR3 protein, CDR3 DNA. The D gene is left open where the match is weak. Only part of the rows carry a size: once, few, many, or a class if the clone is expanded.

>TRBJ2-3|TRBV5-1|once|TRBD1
CASSLTPPGQGTDTQYF
TGCGCCAGCAGCTTGACCCCTCCGGGACAGGGGACAGATACGCAGTATTTT
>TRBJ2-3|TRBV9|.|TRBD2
CASSVAREGPRTDTQYF
TGTGCCAGCAGCGTAGCTCGGGAGGGCCCGCGCACAGATACGCAGTATTTT
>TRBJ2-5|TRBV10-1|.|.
CASSLQGLGETQYF
TGCGCCAGCAGTCTCCAGGGACTGGGAGAGACCCAGTACTTC
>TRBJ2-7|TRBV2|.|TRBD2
CASSAQAGGTYEQYF
TGTGCCAGCAGCGCCCAGGCGGGAGGTACCTACGAGCAGTACTTC
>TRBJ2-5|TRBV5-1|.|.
CASSLRPSRSETQYF
TGCGCCAGCAGCTTGAGACCCTCTAGATCAGAGACCCAGTACTTC
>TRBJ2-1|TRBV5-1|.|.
CASSLVGRGNEQFF
TGCGCCAGCAGCTTGGTCGGCAGGGGCAATGAGCAGTTCTTC
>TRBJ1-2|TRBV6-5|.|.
CASSSRRGGDYGYTF
TGTGCCAGCAGTTCCCGCCGGGGGGGAGACTATGGCTACACCTTC
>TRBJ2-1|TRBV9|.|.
CASSAVAPHGSYNEQFF
TGTGCCAGCAGCGCCGTAGCGCCCCACGGCTCCTACAATGAGCAGTTCTTC
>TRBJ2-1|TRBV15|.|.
CATSISGNEQFF
TGTGCCACCAGCATTAGCGGCAATGAGCAGTTCTTC
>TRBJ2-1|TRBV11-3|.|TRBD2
CASSPSPRRGDNEQFF
TGTGCCAGCAGCCCCAGCCCCCGTCGGGGGGACAATGAGCAGTTCTTC
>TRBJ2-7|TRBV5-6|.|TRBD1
CASSLTWTGIGEQYF
TGTGCCAGCAGCCTCACCTGGACAGGGATAGGCGAGCAGTACTTC
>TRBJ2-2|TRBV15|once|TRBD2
CATSSTRTSGSVLNTGELFF
TGTGCCACCAGCAGTACGCGGACTAGCGGGAGCGTACTGAACACCGGGGAGCTGTTTTTT
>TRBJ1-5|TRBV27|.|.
CASSLYREGSNQPQHF
TGTGCCAGCAGTTTATACAGGGAAGGTTCCAATCAGCCCCAGCATTTT
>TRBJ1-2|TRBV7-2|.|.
CASSIDYRAFANGYTF
TGTGCCAGCAGCATAGACTACAGGGCTTTCGCGAATGGCTACACCTTC
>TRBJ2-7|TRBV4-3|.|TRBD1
CASSQAPGQGGTDEQYF
TGCGCCAGCAGCCAAGCCCCGGGACAGGGGGGAACAGACGAGCAGTACTTC
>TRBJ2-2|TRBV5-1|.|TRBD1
CASGRQGENTGELFF
TGCGCCAGCGGAAGACAGGGGGAGAACACCGGGGAGCTGTTTTTT
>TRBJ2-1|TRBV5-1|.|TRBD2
CASSLEFSGGTYNEQFF
TGCGCCAGCAGCTTGGAGTTTTCGGGGGGAACCTACAATGAGCAGTTCTTC
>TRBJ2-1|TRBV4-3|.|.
CASSQVFLLLGVNEQFF
TGCGCCAGCAGCCAAGTTTTTCTACTTCTGGGCGTCAATGAGCAGTTCTTC
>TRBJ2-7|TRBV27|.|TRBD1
CASSLDRANYEQYF
TGTGCCAGCAGTTTAGACAGGGCCAACTACGAGCAGTACTTC
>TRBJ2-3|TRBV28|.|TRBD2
CASSWKTSGRGDTQYF
TGTGCCAGCAGTTGGAAGACTAGCGGGAGAGGGGATACGCAGTATTTT
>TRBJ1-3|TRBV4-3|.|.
CASSQDRSFGNTIYF
TGCGCCAGCAGCCAAGATAGGAGCTTTGGAAACACCATATATTTT
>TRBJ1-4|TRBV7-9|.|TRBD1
CASSFYRGRREKLFF
TGTGCCAGCAGTTTCTACAGGGGGCGCCGGGAAAAACTGTTTTTT
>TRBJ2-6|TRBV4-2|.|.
CASSQDRGGRTGANVLTF
TGTGCCAGCAGCCAAGATCGTGGAGGGAGGACTGGGGCCAACGTCCTGACTTTC
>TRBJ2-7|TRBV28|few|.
CASSNPGHGGSNYEQYF
TGTGCCAGCAGCAACCCCGGACACGGAGGGTCGAACTACGAGCAGTACTTC
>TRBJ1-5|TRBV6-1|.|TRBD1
CASSEEGGTGEGEGNQPQHF
TGTGCCAGCAGTGAAGAAGGGGGGACAGGGGAGGGGGAAGGCAATCAGCCCCAGCATTTT
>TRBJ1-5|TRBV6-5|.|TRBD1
CASSPDRGESQPQHF
TGTGCCAGCAGTCCTGACAGGGGAGAAAGTCAGCCCCAGCATTTT
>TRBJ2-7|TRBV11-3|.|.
CASSLPTGRHEQYF
TGTGCCAGCAGTCTACCAACAGGTCGCCACGAGCAGTACTTC
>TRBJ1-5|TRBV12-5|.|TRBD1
CASAYLGQGIWNNQPQHF
TGTGCTAGTGCCTACTTAGGACAGGGGATTTGGAACAATCAGCCCCAGCATTTT
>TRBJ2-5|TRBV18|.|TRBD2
CASSPRDGRSQETQYF
TGTGCCAGCTCCCCGAGAGACGGGAGGTCACAAGAGACCCAGTACTTC
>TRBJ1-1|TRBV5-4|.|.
CASSPPGRIYTEAFF
TGTGCCAGCAGCCCCCCTGGCAGGATCTACACTGAAGCTTTCTTT
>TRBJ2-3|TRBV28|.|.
CASNGAGGTDTQYF
TGTGCCAGCAATGGGGCAGGGGGCACAGATACGCAGTATTTT
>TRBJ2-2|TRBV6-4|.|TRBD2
CASSLSGRATGELFF
TGTGCCAGCAGTTTGAGCGGGAGGGCCACCGGGGAGCTGTTTTTT
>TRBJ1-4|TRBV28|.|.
CASRSTFATNEKLFF
TGTGCCAGCAGATCGACTTTTGCAACTAATGAAAAACTGTTTTTT